This TCR beta chain was recorded in a study of blood T cells in healthy people across ages (dated by TCRdb to the mid-2010s). About the full investigation: In model experiments, template switching captured about one uniquely barcoded TCR beta cDNA molecule for every two T cells. Donors were grouped into four age groups: young (average roughly 15 years), middle-aged (39), aged (62) and long-lived (approximately 78). The study analyzed two additional independent replicas of 1 million unique cDNA reads from the same blood draw for two donors, one aged 18 to 30 and one aged 80 or older. To track age-related changes in TCR beta repertoire diversity, the study relied on deep sequencing normalized with unique cDNA molecular identifiers. What the study reported, not specific to this receptor: There was a strong correlation between observed TCR beta diversity and the percentage of naive T cells measured by flow cytometry. Total diversity estimates from one million sequenced T cells were considered lower bounds and underestimates. Donor CMV infection status was unknown, potentially confounding age-related changes in expanded clonotypes. As age increased, observed TCR beta diversity per million T cells dropped in a roughly linear way, and a significant reduction was already evident by age about 40. The long-lived group showed more naive CD4+ T cells, fewer expanded clones and increased TCR diversity than the aged group, suggesting age selection. Since profiling was done on bulk unsorted PBMCs, naive and antigen-experienced compartments could not be conclusively compared.

Notes on this clonotype: Its antigen target is currently unknown. Per-base quality was not reported, and no clone a single base away is much larger than it.

Donors were under 40 systemically healthy Caucasian individuals from Russia aged roughly 6 to 100 years. Each donor gave around 9.5 milliliters of peripheral blood, collected into EDTA-treated Vacutainer tubes. Ficoll-Paque density-gradient centrifugation was used to isolate PBMCs, with at least 7 million obtained per sample. Trizol reagent was used to extract total RNA from the PBMCs, yielding at least 5.5 micrograms per sample. For every donor, flow cytometry on a PBMC aliquot measured the percentage of naive CD45RAhigh/CD27high T cells. CDR1 and CDR2, looked up from the germline V gene, are SGHVS and FNYEAQ. The cysteine opens and the phenylalanine closes a CDR3 of 15 amino acids. The entry retains the CDR3 DNA only, 45 bases that are in frame from base 1. Compared with germline, V lacks 5 bases and J lacks 2 bases; bases without a gene match: 9. Library preparation used 5' RACE. The data were produced on an Illumina HiSeq 2500. A second PCR of 7 to 11 cycles was performed with a sample-barcoded 5' primer and a J-beta primer mix. A template-switch 5' adaptor carrying 12 random nucleotides introduced a unique molecular identifier onto each TCR beta cDNA molecule. Each sample yielded at least 2.5 million CDR3-containing paired-end reads. First-strand cDNA was synthesized from all RNA with the Mint cDNA synthesis kit, primed by a TRBC-specific oligonucleotide. After uracil-DNA glycosylase treatment, a first 18-cycle PCR used universal primers M1SS and BC2_uni_R on all cDNA. Per the authors' processing: For normalization, 1 million high-quality reads, each with a distinct molecular identifier, were randomly selected from each sample. Instead of being binned into consensus sequences, reads with shared molecular identifiers were discarded. MiTCR, with a Q25 quality threshold and the strictest error-elimination algorithm, was used for CDR3 identification, clonotype clustering and error correction. A nonparametric unseen species model with Euler transformation was used to estimate lower-bound total TCR beta diversity. TCRdb itself trimmed the public reads at Q25 with fastp, ran MiXCR and retained productive beta chains. Identical CDR3 proteins give one entry, which carries the most common genes and DNA. These V and J calls originate from TCRdb's pipeline instead of the authors' own analysis. Counted in this sample were over 750,000 distinct CDR3 sequences; approximately 25% of them appeared once. The ten most abundant clones make up more than 8% of the sample.

The sample was also linked to a second study, of T cells of mothers and their children. As noted in the second study: Nine systemically healthy Caucasian individuals served as donors, namely three mothers together with their six children. cDNA synthesis consumed the entire amount of extracted RNA, loaded at approximately 1.6 ug RNA in each 15 ul reaction. Sample barcodes and 2-4 random nucleotides were added via the M1S primer in the second PCR. More than 9.5 million TCR beta CDR3 reads were obtained from each mother, and millions of reads were obtained from each child. Thymic selection similarly shapes TCR recombination output in related and unrelated pairs, with minor effect from inherited differences. Normalized repertoire overlap was always slightly but never significantly higher in related than unrelated mother-child pairs. No persistent microchimeric T cell clones were detected, at a sensitivity of roughly 100 clones per million clonotypes. In the study, deep NGS was used to compare the TCR beta repertoires of mothers and children, and features distinguishing related mother-child pairs from unrelated individuals were sought. On average, the children were roughly 10 +/- 4 years old, while the mothers were roughly 40 +/- 4 years old. Libraries were sequenced on Illumina HiSeq 2000 with 100+100 nt paired-end reads after adapter ligation with NEBNext reagents. To prevent cross-contamination, the mother and child libraries were prepared one month apart and sequenced in separate runs. Each donor had between roughly 500,000 and 2,100,000 distinct TCR beta clonotypes identified. Naive TCR beta clonotypes were estimated from low-frequency clonotypes matched to each donor's FACS-determined naive share, without sorting.

The chain uses TRBV7-6 and TRBJ2-7; the junction holds 7 bases that match TRBD2. Sequencing was carried out using blood. The TCR originated in a boy younger than 18 in good health. In nucleotides, the sequence is TGTGCCAGCAGCACCTGGACTAGTGGGACCTACGAGCAGTACTTC. The resulting protein is CASSTWTSGTYEQYF.